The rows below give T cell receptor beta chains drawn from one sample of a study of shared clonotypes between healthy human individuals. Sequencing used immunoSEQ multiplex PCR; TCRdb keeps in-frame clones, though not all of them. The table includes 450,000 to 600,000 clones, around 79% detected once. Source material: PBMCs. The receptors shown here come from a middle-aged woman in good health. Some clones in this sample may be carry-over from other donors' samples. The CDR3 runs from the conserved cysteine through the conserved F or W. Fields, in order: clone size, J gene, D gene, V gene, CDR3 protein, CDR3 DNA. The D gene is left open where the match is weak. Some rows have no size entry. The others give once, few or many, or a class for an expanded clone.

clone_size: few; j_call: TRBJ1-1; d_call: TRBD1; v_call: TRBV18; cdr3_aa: CASSPWDRATEAFF; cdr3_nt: TGTGCCAGCTCACCCTGGGACAGGGCCACTGAAGCTTTCTTT
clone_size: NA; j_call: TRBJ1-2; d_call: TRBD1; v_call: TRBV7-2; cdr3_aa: CASSLVGRGSGYTF; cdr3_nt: TGTGCCAGCAGCTTAGTGGGCAGGGGGTCTGGCTACACCTTC
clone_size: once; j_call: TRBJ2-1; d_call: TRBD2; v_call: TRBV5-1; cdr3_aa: CASSPGGGRANNEQFF; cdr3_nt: TGCGCCAGCAGCCCCGGTGGCGGGAGGGCCAACAATGAGCAGTTCTTC
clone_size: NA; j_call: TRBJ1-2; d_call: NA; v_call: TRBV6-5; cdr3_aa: CASSPLDPNVDGYTF; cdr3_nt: TGTGCCAGCAGCCCTCTCGACCCCAACGTTGATGGCTACACCTTC
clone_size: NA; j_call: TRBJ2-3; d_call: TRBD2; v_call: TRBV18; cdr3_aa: CASASYREGHTDTQYF; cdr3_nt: TGTGCCAGCGCTTCCTATCGGGAGGGCCACACAGATACGCAGTATTTT
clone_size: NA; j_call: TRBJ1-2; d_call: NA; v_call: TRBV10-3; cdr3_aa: CAISEGVAYGYTF; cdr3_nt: TGTGCCATCAGTGAGGGGGTTGCCTATGGCTACACCTTC
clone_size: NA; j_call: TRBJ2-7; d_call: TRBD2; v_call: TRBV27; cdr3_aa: CASSLGGRSYEQYF; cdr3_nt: TGTGCCAGCAGTTTAGGCGGGAGGTCTTACGAGCAGTACTTC
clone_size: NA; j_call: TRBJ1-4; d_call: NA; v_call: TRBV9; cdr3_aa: CASSALQGATNEKLFF; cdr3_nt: TGTGCCAGCAGCGCGTTACAGGGCGCAACTAATGAAAAACTGTTTTTT
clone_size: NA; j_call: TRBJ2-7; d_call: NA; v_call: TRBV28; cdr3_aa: CASSNLPLRGHYEQYF; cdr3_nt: TGTGCCAGCAGTAACCTACCCCTCAGGGGCCATTACGAGCAGTACTTC
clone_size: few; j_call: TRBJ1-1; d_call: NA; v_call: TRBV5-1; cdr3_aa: CASSPTSGNTEAFF; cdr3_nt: TGCGCCAGCAGCCCAACCTCAGGGAACACTGAAGCTTTCTTT
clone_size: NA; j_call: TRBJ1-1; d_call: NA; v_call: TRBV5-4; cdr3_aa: CASSLASGAANTEAFF; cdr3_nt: TGTGCCAGCAGCTTGGCCTCTGGGGCAGCCAACACTGAAGCTTTCTTT
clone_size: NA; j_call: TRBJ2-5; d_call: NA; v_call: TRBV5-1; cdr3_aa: CASSLDKPELGTQYF; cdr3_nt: TGCGCCAGCAGCTTGGACAAGCCTGAGTTGGGGACCCAGTACTTC
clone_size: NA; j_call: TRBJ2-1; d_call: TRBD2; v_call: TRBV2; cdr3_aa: CASSETWTSGGNEQFF; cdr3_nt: TGTGCCAGCAGTGAAACCTGGACTAGCGGGGGAAATGAGCAGTTCTTC
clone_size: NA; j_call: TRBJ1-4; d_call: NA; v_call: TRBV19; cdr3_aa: CASSVQYREKLFF; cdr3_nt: TGTGCCAGTAGTGTCCAGTACCGTGAAAAACTGTTTTTT
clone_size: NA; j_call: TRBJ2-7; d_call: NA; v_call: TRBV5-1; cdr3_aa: CASSQTGGRNTYEQYF; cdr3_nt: TGCGCCAGCAGCCAAACAGGAGGAAGAAACACCTACGAGCAGTACTTC
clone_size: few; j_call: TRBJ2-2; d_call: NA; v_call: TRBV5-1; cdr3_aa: CASRLDGTGELFF; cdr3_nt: TGCGCCAGTCGACTCGATGGGACCGGGGAGCTGTTTTTT
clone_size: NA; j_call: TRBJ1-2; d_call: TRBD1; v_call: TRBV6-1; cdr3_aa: CASSDTGTGIGYYGYTF; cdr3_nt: TGTGCCAGCAGTGACACCGGGACAGGGATCGGGTACTATGGCTACACCTTC
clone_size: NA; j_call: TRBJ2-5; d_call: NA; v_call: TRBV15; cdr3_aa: CATSKGRTAQETQYF; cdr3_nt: TGTGCCACCAGCAAGGGCAGGACGGCCCAAGAGACCCAGTACTTC
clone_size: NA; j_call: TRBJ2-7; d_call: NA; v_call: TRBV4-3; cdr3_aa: CASSQIRQSSYEQYF; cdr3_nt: TGCGCCAGCAGCCAGATTAGGCAGAGCTCCTACGAGCAGTACTTC
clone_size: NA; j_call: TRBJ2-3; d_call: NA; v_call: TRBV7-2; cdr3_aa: CASSLVVASTDTQYF; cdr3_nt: TGTGCCAGCAGCTTAGTTGTAGCTTCTACAGATACGCAGTATTTT
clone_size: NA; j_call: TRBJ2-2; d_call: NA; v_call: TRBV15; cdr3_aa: CATSRGLTSGAGELFF; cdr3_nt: TGTGCCACCAGCAGAGGATTGACTAGTGGGGCCGGGGAGCTGTTTTTT
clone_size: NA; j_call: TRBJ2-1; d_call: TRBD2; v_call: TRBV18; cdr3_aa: CASSPSRGSGIGEQSSYNGQFF; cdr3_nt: TGTGCCAGCTCACCCTCCCGAGGGAGCGGGATTGGAGAGCAGAGCTCCTACAATGGGCAGTTCTTC
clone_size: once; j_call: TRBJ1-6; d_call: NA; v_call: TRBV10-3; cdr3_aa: CAISSSSGSYNSPLHF; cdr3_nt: NA
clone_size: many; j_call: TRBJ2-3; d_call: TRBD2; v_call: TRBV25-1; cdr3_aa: CASSELGRGPSTDTQYF; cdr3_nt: TGTGCCAGCAGTGAATTAGGGAGGGGACCGTCCACAGATACGCAGTATTTT
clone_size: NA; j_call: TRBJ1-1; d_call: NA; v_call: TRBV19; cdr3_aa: CASSISRSGEAFF; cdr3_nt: TGTGCCAGTAGTATTAGTAGGAGCGGTGAAGCTTTCTTT
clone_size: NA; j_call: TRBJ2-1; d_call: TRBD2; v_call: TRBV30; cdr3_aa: CAWSVLGSASGLSYNEQFF; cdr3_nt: TGTGCCTGGAGTGTACTGGGGTCGGCTAGCGGGCTCTCCTACAATGAGCAGTTCTTC
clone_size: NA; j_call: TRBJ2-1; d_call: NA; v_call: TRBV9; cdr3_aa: CASSGREYNEQFF; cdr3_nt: TGTGCCAGCAGCGGAAGAGAGTACAATGAGCAGTTCTTC
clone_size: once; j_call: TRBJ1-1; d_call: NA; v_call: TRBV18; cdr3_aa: CASSATENTEAFF; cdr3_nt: TGTGCCAGCTCAGCCACAGAGAACACTGAAGCTTTCTTT
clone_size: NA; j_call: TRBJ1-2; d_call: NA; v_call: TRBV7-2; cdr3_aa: CASSALWGDVGGYTF; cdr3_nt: TGTGCCAGCAGCGCGCTATGGGGGGACGTAGGAGGCTACACCTTC
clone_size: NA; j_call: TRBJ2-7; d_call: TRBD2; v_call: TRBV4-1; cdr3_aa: CASSQEREVHYEQYF; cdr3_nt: TGCGCCAGCAGCCAGGAGCGGGAGGTGCACTACGAGCAGTACTTC
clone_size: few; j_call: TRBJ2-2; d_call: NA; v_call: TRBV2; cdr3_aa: CASTRAGVGELFF; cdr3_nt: TGTGCCAGCACCCGAGCCGGGGTCGGGGAGCTGTTTTTT
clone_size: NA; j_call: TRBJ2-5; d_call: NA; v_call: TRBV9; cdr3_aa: CASSVGDLGSQETQYF; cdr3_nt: TGTGCCAGCAGCGTAGGGGATTTGGGAAGCCAAGAGACCCAGTACTTC
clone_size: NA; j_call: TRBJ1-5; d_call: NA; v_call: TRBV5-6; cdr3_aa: CASSSQAGGYQPQHF; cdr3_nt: TGTGCCAGCAGCTCCCAGGCTGGGGGATATCAGCCCCAGCATTTT
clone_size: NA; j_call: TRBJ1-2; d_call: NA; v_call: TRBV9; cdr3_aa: CASSLPTANYGYTF; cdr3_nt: TGTGCCAGCAGCCTCCCGACAGCTAACTATGGCTACACCTTC
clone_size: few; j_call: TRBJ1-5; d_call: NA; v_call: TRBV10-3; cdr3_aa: CAITGTPNQPQHF; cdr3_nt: TGTGCCATCACCGGGACACCAAATCAGCCCCAGCATTTT
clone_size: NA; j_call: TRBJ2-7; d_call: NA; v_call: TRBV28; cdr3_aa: CASSDGDTNSYEQYF; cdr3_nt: TGTGCCAGCAGCGACGGGGACACCAACTCCTACGAGCAGTACTTC
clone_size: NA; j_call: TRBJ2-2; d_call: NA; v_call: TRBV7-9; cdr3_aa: CAHRSGDSVNSGELFF; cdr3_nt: TGTGCCCACCGCTCGGGGGACAGCGTTAACAGCGGGGAGCTGTTTTTT
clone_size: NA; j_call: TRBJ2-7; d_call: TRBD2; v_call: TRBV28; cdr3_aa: CASRGGDPPYEQYF; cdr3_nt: TGTGCCAGCAGGGGGGGGGACCCGCCCTACGAGCAGTACTTC
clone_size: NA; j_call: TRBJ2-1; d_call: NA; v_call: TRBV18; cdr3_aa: CASSPAFSLDFRYNEQFF; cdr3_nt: TGTGCCAGCTCACCAGCTTTTAGTTTGGACTTCCGCTACAATGAGCAGTTCTTC
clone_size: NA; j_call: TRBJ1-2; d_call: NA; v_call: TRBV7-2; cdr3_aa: CASSLNAGNYGYTF; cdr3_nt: TGTGCCAGCAGCTTAAACGCGGGGAACTATGGCTACACCTTC
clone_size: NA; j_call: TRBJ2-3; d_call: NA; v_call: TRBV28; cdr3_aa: CASSKTLGVMGTDTQYF; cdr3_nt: TGTGCCAGCAGCAAAACCCTCGGGGTAATGGGCACAGATACGCAGTATTTT
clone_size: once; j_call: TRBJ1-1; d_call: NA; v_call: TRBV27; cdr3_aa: CASSLGWGPTGNTEAFF; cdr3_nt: TGTGCCAGCAGTTTAGGGTGGGGGCCCACGGGAAACACTGAAGCTTTCTTT
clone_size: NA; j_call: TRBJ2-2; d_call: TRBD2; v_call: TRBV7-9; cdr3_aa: CASSLLAGRDTGELFF; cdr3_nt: TGTGCCAGCAGCTTACTCGCCGGGAGGGACACCGGGGAGCTGTTTTTT
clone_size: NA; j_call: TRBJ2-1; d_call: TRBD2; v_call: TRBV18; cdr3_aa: CASSPVLAGRNEQFF; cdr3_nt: TGTGCCAGCTCACCAGTTCTAGCGGGTAGGAATGAGCAGTTCTTC
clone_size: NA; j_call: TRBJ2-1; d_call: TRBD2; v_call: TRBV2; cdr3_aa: CASTNQPGLAGYNEQFF; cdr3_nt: TGTGCCAGCACCAACCAACCGGGACTAGCGGGTTACAATGAGCAGTTCTTC
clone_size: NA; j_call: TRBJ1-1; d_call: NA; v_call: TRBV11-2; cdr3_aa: CASSRTLTEAFF; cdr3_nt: TGTGCCAGCAGCCGGACTTTGACTGAAGCTTTCTTT
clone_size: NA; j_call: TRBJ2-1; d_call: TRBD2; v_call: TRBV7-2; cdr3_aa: CASSSRVRERDNEQFF; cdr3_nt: TGTGCCAGCAGCTCAAGGGTGCGGGAGCGCGACAATGAGCAGTTCTTC
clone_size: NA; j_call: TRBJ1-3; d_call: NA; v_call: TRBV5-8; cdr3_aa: CASSRGRQFSGNTIYF; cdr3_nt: TGTGCCAGCAGCCGCGGGCGACAGTTCTCTGGAAACACCATATATTTT
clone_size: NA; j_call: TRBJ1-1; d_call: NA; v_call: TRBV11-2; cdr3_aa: CASSPLGGSMNTEAFF; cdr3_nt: TGTGCCAGCAGCCCCCTGGGAGGCTCCATGAACACTGAAGCTTTCTTT
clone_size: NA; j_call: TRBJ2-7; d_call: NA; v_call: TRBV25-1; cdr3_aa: CASPEGRTANYEQYF; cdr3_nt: TGTGCCAGCCCCGAGGGAAGGACGGCTAACTACGAGCAGTACTTC
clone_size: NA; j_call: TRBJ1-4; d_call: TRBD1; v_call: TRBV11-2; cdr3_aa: CASSLNRGATNEKLFF; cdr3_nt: TGTGCCAGCAGCTTAAACAGGGGGGCAACTAATGAAAAACTGTTTTTT
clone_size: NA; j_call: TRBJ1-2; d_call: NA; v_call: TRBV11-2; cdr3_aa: CASSLDPGRNYGYTF; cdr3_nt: TGTGCCAGCAGCTTAGATCCGGGCAGAAACTATGGCTACACCTTC
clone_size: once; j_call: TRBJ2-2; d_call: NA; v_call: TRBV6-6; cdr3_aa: CASRTYTGELFF; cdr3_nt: TGTGCCAGCAGAACATACACCGGGGAGCTGTTTTTT
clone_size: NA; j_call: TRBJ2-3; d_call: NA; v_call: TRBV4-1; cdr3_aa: CASSQDRAGRDTQYF; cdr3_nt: TGCGCCAGCAGCCAAGACCGGGCGGGGAGGGATACGCAGTATTTT
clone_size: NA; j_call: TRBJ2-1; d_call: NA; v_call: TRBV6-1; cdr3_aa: CASREGAVYEQFF; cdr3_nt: TGTGCCAGCAGAGAAGGGGCAGTCTATGAGCAGTTCTTC
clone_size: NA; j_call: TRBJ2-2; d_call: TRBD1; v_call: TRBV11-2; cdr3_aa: CASSLARQGETVGELFF; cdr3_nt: TGTGCCAGCAGCTTAGCAAGACAGGGGGAGACGGTCGGGGAGCTGTTTTTT
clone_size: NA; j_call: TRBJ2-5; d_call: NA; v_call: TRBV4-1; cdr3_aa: CASSQKTGSTQETQYF; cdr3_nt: TGCGCCAGCAGCCAAAAGACGGGCTCGACGCAAGAGACCCAGTACTTC
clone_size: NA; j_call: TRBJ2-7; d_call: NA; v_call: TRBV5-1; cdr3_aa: CASSFMSPDGEQYF; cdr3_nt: TGCGCCAGCAGCTTTATGAGTCCGGACGGCGAGCAGTACTTC